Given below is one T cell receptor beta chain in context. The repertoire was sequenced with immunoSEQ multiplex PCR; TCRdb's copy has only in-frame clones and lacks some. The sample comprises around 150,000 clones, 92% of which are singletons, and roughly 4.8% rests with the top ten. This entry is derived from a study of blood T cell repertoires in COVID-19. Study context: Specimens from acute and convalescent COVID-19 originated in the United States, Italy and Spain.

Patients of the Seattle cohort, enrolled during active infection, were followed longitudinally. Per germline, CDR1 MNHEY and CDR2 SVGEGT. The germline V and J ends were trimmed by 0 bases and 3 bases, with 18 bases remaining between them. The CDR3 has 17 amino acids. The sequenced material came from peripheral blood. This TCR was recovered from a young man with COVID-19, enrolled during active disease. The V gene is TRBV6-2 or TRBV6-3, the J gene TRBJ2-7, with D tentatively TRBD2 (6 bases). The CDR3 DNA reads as TGTGCCAGCAGTTACTCACCGGAGGGGCCGCCCTACTACGAGCAGTACTTC. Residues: CASSYSPEGPPYYEQYF.